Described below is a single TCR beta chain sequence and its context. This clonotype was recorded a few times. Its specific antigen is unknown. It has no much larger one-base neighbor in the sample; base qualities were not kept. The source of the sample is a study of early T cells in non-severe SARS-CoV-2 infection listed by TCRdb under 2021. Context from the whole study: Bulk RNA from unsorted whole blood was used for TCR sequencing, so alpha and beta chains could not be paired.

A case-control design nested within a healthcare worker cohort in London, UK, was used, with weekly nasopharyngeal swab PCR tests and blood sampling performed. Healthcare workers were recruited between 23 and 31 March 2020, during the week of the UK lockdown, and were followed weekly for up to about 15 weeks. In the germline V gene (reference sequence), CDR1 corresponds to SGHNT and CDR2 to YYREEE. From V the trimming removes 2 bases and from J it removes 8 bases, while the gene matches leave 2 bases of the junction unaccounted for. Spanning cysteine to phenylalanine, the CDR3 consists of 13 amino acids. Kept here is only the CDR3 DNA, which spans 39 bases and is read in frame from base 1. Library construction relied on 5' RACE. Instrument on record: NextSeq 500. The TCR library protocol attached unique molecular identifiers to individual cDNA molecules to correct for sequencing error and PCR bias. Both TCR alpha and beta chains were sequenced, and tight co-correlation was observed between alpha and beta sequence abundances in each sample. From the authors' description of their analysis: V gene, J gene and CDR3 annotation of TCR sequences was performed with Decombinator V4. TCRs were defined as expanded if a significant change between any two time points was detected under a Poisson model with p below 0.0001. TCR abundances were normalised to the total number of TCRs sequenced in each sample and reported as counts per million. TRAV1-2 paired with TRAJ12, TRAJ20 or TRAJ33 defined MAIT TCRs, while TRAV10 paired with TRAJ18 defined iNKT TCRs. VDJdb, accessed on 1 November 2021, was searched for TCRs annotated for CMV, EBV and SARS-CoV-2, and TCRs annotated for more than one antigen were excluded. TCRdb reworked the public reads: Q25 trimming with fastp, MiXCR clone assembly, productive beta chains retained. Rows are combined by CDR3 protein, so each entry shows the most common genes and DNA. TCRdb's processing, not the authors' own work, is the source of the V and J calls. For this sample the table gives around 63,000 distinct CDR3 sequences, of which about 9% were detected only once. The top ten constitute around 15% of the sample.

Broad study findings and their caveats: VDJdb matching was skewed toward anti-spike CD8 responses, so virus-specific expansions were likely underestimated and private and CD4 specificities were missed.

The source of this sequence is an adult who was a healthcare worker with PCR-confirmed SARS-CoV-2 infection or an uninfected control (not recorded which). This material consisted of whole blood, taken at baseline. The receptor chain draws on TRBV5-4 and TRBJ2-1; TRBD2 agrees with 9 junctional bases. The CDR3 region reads CASSFSGSDEQFF. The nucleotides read TGTGCCAGCAGCTTTAGCGGGAGCGATGAGCAGTTCTTC.